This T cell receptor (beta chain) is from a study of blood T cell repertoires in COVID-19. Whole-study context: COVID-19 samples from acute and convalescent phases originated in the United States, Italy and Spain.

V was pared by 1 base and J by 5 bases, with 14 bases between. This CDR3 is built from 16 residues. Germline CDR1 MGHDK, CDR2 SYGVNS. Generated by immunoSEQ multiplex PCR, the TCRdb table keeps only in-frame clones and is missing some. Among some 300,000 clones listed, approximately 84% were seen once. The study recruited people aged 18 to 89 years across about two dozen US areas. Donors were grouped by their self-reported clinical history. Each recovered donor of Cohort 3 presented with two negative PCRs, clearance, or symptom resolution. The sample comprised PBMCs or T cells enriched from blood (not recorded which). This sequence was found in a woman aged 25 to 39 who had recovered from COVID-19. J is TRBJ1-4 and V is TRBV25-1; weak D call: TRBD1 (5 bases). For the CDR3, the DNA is TGTGCCAGCAGTGAATCCCGGGGGGGGGTAAATGAAAAACTGTTTTTT. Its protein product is CASSESRGGVNEKLFF.